A single T cell receptor (beta chain) is shown here with its context. The antigen this receptor binds is unknown. Library creation used the immunoSEQ multiplex PCR assay. The multiplex PCR relied on a mix of 60 forward primers for TCR Vbeta segments and 13 reverse primers for TCR Jbeta segments. The CDR3 region of rearranged TCR beta genes was amplified from genomic DNA by a multiplex PCR assay. The amplified TCR beta libraries were sequenced on the Illumina HiSeq System as 87-base-pair reads. The authors' analysis ran thus. A later analysis counted approximately 84 million unique TCR beta chains across the 690 or so repertoires, and 10 million to 12 million of these chains were shared by at least two donors. Raw reads were error-corrected and collapsed into unique sequences with a nearest-neighbor algorithm that merged closely related sequences to remove PCR and sequencing errors. CDR3 sequences were aligned to IMGT reference sequences to assign V, D and J gene segments. Each retained sequence needed at least a six-nucleotide match to both a V gene segment and a J gene segment. A rearrangement counted as productive if the CDR3 had no stop codons and remained in frame with V and J, and every other rearrangement counted as non-productive. Following IMGT convention, CDR3 was defined as the stretch from the second conserved V-encoded cysteine up to the conserved J-encoded phenylalanine. In an earlier analysis of some 550 of the donors, sequences lacking an unambiguous match to a single V gene segment were excluded. An earlier analysis of over 450 of the donors classified V segments as functional when productive rearrangements were above 56.7% and as segregating when the standard deviation between donors was above 5%. To diagnose cytomegalovirus status from the catalog of TCR beta chain sequences, a statistical classification framework was built. A later analysis assigned V and J genes by comparing TCR nucleotide sequences with IMGT/GENE-DB human TR gene sequences. The TCRdist pipeline was used in a later analysis to assign CDR3 sequences and most-parsimonious VDJ recombination scenarios. In a later analysis, each TCR beta chain was defined by its CDR3 amino acid sequence together with its V-gene family, and reads lacking a unique V-gene family were excluded. In a later analysis, 450 to 600 highly shared, low-generation-probability nucleotide sequences were removed to address suspected cross-contamination and a sequencing artifact. In a later analysis, a clonal expansion index for each public chain was calculated from normalized within-repertoire ranks of inferred template counts. Generation probabilities in a later analysis came from a VDJ recombination model fitted to out-of-frame rearrangements, and those results were checked against IGoR. In a later analysis, TCR-TCR, TCR-HLA and TCR-CMV co-occurrence was scored with hypergeometric tests, and a repertoire-size bias correction was applied to TCR pairs. In a later analysis, false discovery rates were estimated by permuting HLA or CMV assignments 20 times. In a later analysis, co-occurring TCRs were grouped using DBSCAN, with TCRdist sequence similarity added in when clustering inside HLA-allele-positive subsets. For co-occurrence clustering, repertoires with fewer than 30,000 or more than 120,000 public chains were excluded, along with 4 to 6 repertoires with anomalous nucleotide sharing. What TCRdb holds here is the immuneACCESS table cut down to in-frame rearrangements. Part of the clones is not present; checked against another copy, under half of the missing clones reflect an unresolved V gene, and the others are unexplained. The V and J calls and clone size are taken from that table; D and trimming were inferred from the DNA. The data table for this sample lists over 100,000 clones. The ten largest clones add up to 3.5% to 4.5% of the sample.

The source of the sample is a study of cytomegalovirus exposure and HLA in healthy donors (dated by TCRdb to 2016 to 2017). For context, the study as a whole: In an earlier analysis of roughly 500 of the donors, roughly 300 Gb of sequence data and 90 million to 130 million unique TCR beta sequences from about 179 million T cells were reported. An early release that covered roughly 600 HLA-typed donors contained approximately 300 gigabases of sequencing data and tens of millions of unique TCR sequences. The genetic ancestry cluster associated with self-reported Caucasian donors included over 80% of the roughly 410 genotyped donors. The study was designed to test whether signatures of past pathogen exposure could be identified by cataloging public T cell receptors. The study used immunosequencing to profile the T cell repertoires of 600 to 850 subjects and linked those repertoires to cytomegalovirus serostatus. Besides the first cohort of 550 to 750 subjects, a separate validation cohort made up of roughly 120 different subjects was used. To predict cytomegalovirus infection status, the study brought together high-throughput TCR immunosequencing, statistical association of individual TCRs with disease status, and machine learning. To study patterns of TCR occurrence, a later analysis re-analyzed previously published TCR beta repertoires from several hundred donors and added high-resolution HLA genotyping. The later analysis used no new phenotypic data to find candidate immune exposures, relying instead on TCR beta sequences and their occurrence across donors. In an earlier analysis of 587 of the donors, high-throughput TCR beta sequencing was used to judge whether each TCR beta V gene segment behaved as functional or pseudogenic. Donor age, sex, ethnicity and CMV serostatus were collected together with the repertoire data. In a later genetic analysis, genome-wide SNP genotypes for about three fifths of the roughly 670 donors were used, and that subset was treated as a discovery cohort. Every discovery cohort repertoire had been produced on one sequencing platform. HLA typing covered class I and class II loci at four-digit resolution. Typing coverage differed by locus: A, B, C, DRB1 and DQB1 were typed in roughly 620-630 donors, DQA1 in about 550, DPA1 in some 600, and DPB1 in approximately 450. Roughly 5 DR-DQ haplotypes were treated as single units for association and clustering because of strong linkage in the cohort. Among around 400 genotyped donors of the cohort, an average of roughly 230,000 unique TCR beta nucleotide sequences was sequenced per donor, of which about 19% were non-productive.

CDR1 GTSNPN and CDR2 SVGIG were looked up in the germline V gene (reference sequence). V loses 1 base at its end and J loses 4 bases; junction bases beyond the gene matches: 8. From cysteine to phenylalanine, the CDR3 is 15 amino acids long. The retained sequence is limited to the CDR3, 45 bases, with the frame set at the first base. The full study reports these points: In a later analysis, several top co-occurrence clusters were reported to appear linked to parvovirus B19, influenza, CMV and Epstein-Barr virus. HLA typing was unavailable for some donors at each locus, so association tests used only the typed subset. In a later genetic analysis, fewer N-insertions in productive TCRs were reported among donors in an Asian-associated ancestry cluster than the 666-donor mean. A further reported finding was that TCR beta sequences accurately predicted the HLA-A and HLA-B alleles for most subjects in the first cohort. Immune exposure information for the cohort was limited to CMV serostatus. A total of some 180 TCR beta chains were listed by the study as associated with cytomegalovirus. An association between a missense DCLRE1C variant and V-gene and J-gene trimming of TCR beta chains was found in a later genetic analysis and replicated in an independent cohort. A cluster of highly shared sequence variants was judged likely to represent a technical artifact of the sequencing pipeline. Compared with equally common non-associated chains, HLA-associated TCR beta chains in a later analysis were more clonally expanded and had lower generation probabilities. This cohort had only TCR beta chains sequenced, and the lack of alpha or paired-chain data limited which features could be detected. Because the 87-base-pair reads could not distinguish some IMGT-functional V segments, including TRBV6-2 and TRBV6-3, those segments were excluded. At a false discovery rate of 0.05, a later analysis linked some 18,000 TCR beta sequences to specific HLA alleles. While some public TCRs were present in many individuals, most TCR sequences turned up only very rarely across donors. Because counts were too low, 15 or so rarely observed V segments, including chromosome 9 orphons, were excluded from the earlier analysis of some 590 of the donors. Linkage disequilibrium might explain the correlated functional status among segregating V segments, but an unknown experimental factor could not be excluded. The authors suggested that the approach could potentially be generalized to other disease states and immunological phenotypes. According to a later analysis, most CMV-associated TCR beta chains appeared to be HLA-restricted, and the HLA associations seemed to be driven largely by CMV exposure. Broadly in line with IMGT annotations, most TCR beta V segments showed up in productive rearrangements about 90% or about 30% of the time in an earlier analysis of approximately 600 of the donors. According to a later analysis, TCR association rates differed among HLA loci, with DRB1 alleles showing the most associated TCRs and HLA-C alleles showing the fewest. Assigning TCR associations to individual alleles was difficult when HLA alleles, especially DR and DQ, strongly co-occurred. A few of the identified cytomegalovirus-associated TCR beta chains were confirmed in vitro to be specific for cytomegalovirus antigens. Presence/absence analyses assumed roughly uniform sequencing depth across donors, an assumption that may not hold. The classifier was reported to diagnose cytomegalovirus status with high specificity and sensitivity in both the original and validation cohorts.

The cohort was made up of 666 healthy bone marrow donors. At the time of sampling, every cohort member was nominally healthy, though immune exposures that went unrecorded were likely present. The donor was CMV seronegative and was included in the group of a few hundred seronegative cohort members. Each donor provided a peripheral blood sample, and peripheral blood mononuclear cells were used for TCR beta sequencing. The Qiagen DNeasy Blood Extraction Kit was used to extract genomic DNA from the blood cell samples. The sequencing input was PBMCs. The TCR sequence derives from a man younger than 40 in good health and CMV-seronegative. Rearrangement joined TRBV30 to TRBJ1-2; 8 bases in between match TRBD1. The CDR3 reads CAWSGQGAFFYGYTF. Read as DNA, the sequence is TGTGCCTGGAGTGGGCAGGGGGCCTTCTTCTATGGCTACACCTTC. Outside the CDR3, residues come from the reference TRBV30 and TRBJ1-2 proteins, so the full variable domain is: SQTIHQWPATLVQPVGSPLSLECTVEGTSNPNLYWYRQAAGRGLQLLFYSVGIGQISSEVPQNLSASRPQDRQFILSSKKLLLSDSGFYLCAWSGQGAFFYGYTFGSGTRLTVV.